This T cell receptor (beta chain) was recorded in a study of cytomegalovirus exposure and HLA in healthy donors. Concerning this clone itself: Its antigen remains unidentified.

General study results and limits: Most of the TCR beta V segments (in an earlier analysis) were productive either about 87% or about 30% of the time. Cytomegalovirus-associated TCR beta chains were listed, numbering roughly 150.

Primers included in the PCR were 60 Vbeta and 13 Jbeta primers. Produced via immunoSEQ multiplex PCR; TCRdb's table is partial and in-frame only. The table includes about 220,000 clones, roughly 87% detected once. Trimming cost V 4 bases and J 3 bases; bases outside gene matches: 3. The CDR3 is made up of 14 amino acids. Germline values: CDR1 SNHLY, CDR2 FYNNEI. This TCR was sampled from a man aged 35-49 years in good health and CMV-seropositive. Sequencing was carried out using PBMCs. V is TRBV2 and J is TRBJ1-2, with 9 nucleotides matching TRBD1. The CDR3 loop is CASSGTGDHYGYTF. The CDR3 DNA reads TGTGCCAGCAGTGGGACAGGGGACCACTATGGCTACACCTTC.